By sample fraction, the clone carrying this T cell receptor beta chain is medium-sized. The antigen remains undetermined. Trimming stripped 2 bases from V and 5 bases from J, with 15 bases between. This CDR3 spans 15 amino acids. CDR1 and CDR2 from the germline V gene are MNHNS and SASEGT. This entry belongs to a study of liver allograft versus peripheral blood T cells. Study summary: Hepatic allograft T cell receptor repertoires were evaluated relative to those present in recipients' peripheral blood.

One entry per CDR3 protein, called by TCRdb with MiXCR from the reads. The profile shows about 13,000 distinct CDR3 sequences, over 15% of them singletons. The study's findings and limits: Intragraft T cell receptor repertoires of liver allografts were reported to differ from peripheral blood repertoires.

This TCR came from a human patient who had a liver transplant. Some T cells here may be from the graft donor. The gene calls are TRBV6-1 and TRBJ1-2, with a tentative D call TRBD1 (6 bases). The CDR3 coding sequence is TGTGCCAGCAGTGAAAATCCGGGGGCAGGGTATGGCTACACCTTC. Its translation is CASSENPGAGYGYTF.